A single sample gave rise to the 8 T cell receptor beta chains below, sequenced in a study of PD-1 blockade in classical Hodgkin lymphoma. Only in-frame clones appear in the TCRdb table, and some are missing; sequencing was by immunoSEQ multiplex PCR. The sample contains some 50,000 clones, around 70% of which appear only once. There was relapse after autologous stem cell transplantation in every patient, and there was variation in brentuximab vedotin exposure. The sample here was peripheral blood mononuclear cells (PBMCs), taken at baseline. These receptors all stem from a human donor with classical Hodgkin lymphoma.

The chain links TRBV19 to TRBJ1-5; perhaps TRBD1 as D (5 bases). CDR1 LNHDA and CDR2 SQIVND come from the germline V gene (reference sequence). V gave up 8 bases and J gave up 4 bases, with 18 bases separating them. This CDR3 is 15 amino acids long. The CDR3 region is CASSVFGGVNQPQHF. CDR3 DNA: TGTGCCAGTTCAGTATTTGGAGGGGTTAATCAGCCCCAGCATTTT.

In this sample, this clone turned up a few times. This chain joins TRBV6-1 and TRBJ1-2; D may be TRBD1 (6 bases). This CDR3 is built from 14 residues. Germline lookup yields CDR1 MNHNS and CDR2 SASEGT. Trimming removed 4 bases from V and 8 bases from J, with 17 bases in between. DNA for the CDR3: TGTGCCAGCAGTGGGACAGTGGGCCTTGGGGGCTACACCTTC. Protein product: CASSGTVGLGGYTF.

The V call is TRBV6-5, the J call TRBJ2-7; 7 nucleotides line up with TRBD1. The V gene end was trimmed by 7 bases and the J gene end by 2 bases; junction bases not matched to a gene: 8. Per the germline V gene, CDR1 is MNHEY and CDR2 is SVGAGI. The length of the CDR3 is 14 residues. In DNA form, the CDR3 reads TGTGCCAGCATTGACCGGGACAGCCCCTACGAGCAGTACTTC. Translated: CASIDRDSPYEQYF.

Comments on this clone: Other DNA sequences in this specimen translate into the identical CDR3. The chain recombines TRBV9 with TRBJ1-3; possible D gene TRBD1, 6 bases. The CDR3 has 14 amino acids. CDR1 is SGDLS and CDR2 is YYNGEE in the germline V gene. Trimming took 4 bases from V and 1 from J, leaving 9 bases between them. The CDR3 nucleotides are TGTGCCAGCAGCTGGGGGACATCTGGAAACACCATATATTTT. This sequence encodes CASSWGTSGNTIYF.

V usage is TRBV27 and J usage is TRBJ1-4; 7 positions match TRBD1. Germline CDR1 is MNHEY and CDR2 is SMNVEV (reference sequence). There are 12 residues in the CDR3. Trimming took 10 bases from V and 8 from J; bases not matched to a gene: 7. CDR3 sequence: CAIPGQSEKLFF. Written as DNA, the CDR3 is TGTGCCATCCCGGGACAGTCCGAAAAACTGTTTTTT. Based on the CDR3 plus reference TRBV27 and TRBJ1-4, the full variable domain is EAQVTQNPRYLITVTGKKLTVTCSQNMNHEYMSWYRQDPGLGLRQIYYSMNVEVTDKGDVPEGYKVSRKEKRNFPLILESPSPNQTSLYFCAIPGQSEKLFFGSGTQLSVL.

CDR3 sequence (DNA): TGTGCCTGGGGACCCGGACAAGGTAGCAATCAGCCCCAGCATTTT. It codes for CAWGPGQGSNQPQHF. The chain carries TRBV30 and TRBJ1-5, with D maybe TRBD1 (5 bases). The length of the CDR3 is 15 residues. CDR1 and CDR2 from the germline V gene are GTSNPN and SVGIG (reference sequence). V shed 5 bases and J shed 0 bases, with 14 bases lying between them.

This clone was detected a few times. In DNA form, the CDR3 reads TGTGCCAGCCGTCGGGCTCCGCAGACTGAAGCTTTCTTT. Amino acids: CASRRAPQTEAFF. The rearrangement joins TRBV19 to TRBJ1-1; no firm D call. The CDR3 spans 13 residues. With 9 bases removed from V and 5 bases from J, the gap between germline ends came to 16 bases. Germline V CDR1 and CDR2: LNHDA, SQIVND (reference sequence).

Worth noting for this clone: The same CDR3 can be traced to other DNA sequences in this sample. J is TRBJ2-7 and V is TRBV19; TRBD1 agrees at 8 bases. CDR3 length equals 13 residues. From germline, CDR1 is LNHDA and CDR2 SQIVND (reference sequence). The ends lost 9 bases at V and 0 bases at J; junction bases unmatched: 4. The CDR3 sequence is CASGQGFSYEQYF. The CDR3 DNA reads TGTGCCAGCGGACAGGGCTTCTCCTACGAGCAGTACTTC. The variable domain in full, with the rest retrieved from reference TRBV19 and TRBJ2-7, is DGGITQSPKYLFRKEGQNVTLSCEQNLNHDAMYWYRQDPGQGLRLIYYSQIVNDFQKGDIAEGYSVSREKKESFPLTVTSAQKNPTAFYLCASGQGFSYEQYFGPGTRLTVT.